This TCR beta chain appears in the sequencing data of a study of cytomegalovirus exposure and HLA in healthy donors. At the level of the study: From HLA-typed donors, an early data release held roughly 80 million unique TCRs.

This CDR3 has 14 residues. After removal of 5 bases from V and 3 bases from J, the junction contained 6 bases not matched to a gene. Germline loops: CDR1 MNHEY, CDR2 SVGAGI. In the PCR, 60 Vbeta and 13 Jbeta primers were used. The assay was immunoSEQ multiplex PCR, and TCRdb's table has in-frame clones only and misses some. There are 180,000 or so clones in the sample; 80% to 90% occur only once, and about 0.82% lies in the top ten. Notes on the study in general: In a later analysis, across HLA loci, associated TCR counts were highest for DRB1, lowest for HLA-C.

A word on this clone: Its antigen is undetermined.

The clonotype comes from a woman aged 18-35 years in good health and CMV-seronegative. The V call is TRBV6-5, the J call TRBJ2-7; 8 bases agree with TRBD2. The sequenced sample was PBMCs. The CDR3 nucleotides read TGTGCCAGCAGTAGGACTAGCCTGATCTACGAGCAGTACTTC. Protein: CASSRTSLIYEQYF.